These 30 T cell receptor beta chains originate from one sample sequenced in a study of blood T cell repertoires in COVID-19. The repertoire was sequenced with immunoSEQ multiplex PCR; TCRdb's copy has only in-frame clones and lacks some. The sample carries fewer than 200,000 clones, roughly 80% recorded once. The specimen sequenced was peripheral blood. These receptors originate from a man between 65 and 85 years old with active or convalescent COVID-19.

The chain combines TRBV7-2 with TRBJ2-5, with D unresolved. The ends were cut back, 4 bases at V and 5 bases at J, with 14 bases in the middle. Germline V gene lookup returns CDR1 SGHTA and CDR2 FQGNSA. The CDR3 length is 14 residues. CDR3 sequence: CASSSEFRWETQYF. Written as DNA, the CDR3 is TGTGCCAGCAGCTCCGAATTCAGGTGGGAGACCCAGTACTTC.

This clone was found a few times. J is TRBJ2-1 and V is TRBV10-3; the D gene is possibly TRBD2 (6 bases). The CDR3 extends over 17 amino acids. V was shortened by 4 bases and J by 1 base, with 17 bases between the two germline ends. Germline V gene lookup returns CDR1 ENHRY and CDR2 SYGVKD. Here the CDR3 reads CAISAPGSLGSYNEQFF. The CDR3 bases are TGTGCCATCAGTGCCCCCGGGAGTCTAGGATCCTACAATGAGCAGTTCTTC.

The J gene is TRBJ2-7, the V gene TRBV18, with D perhaps TRBD2 (5 bases). The germline V gene encodes CDR1 KGHSH and CDR2 LQKENI. The CDR3 runs to 13 residues. V lost 3 bases and J 5 bases, leaving 11 bases between the germline ends. The CDR3 bases are TGTGCCAGCTCACCCTCCGGGGTACACGAGCAGTACTTC. This encodes CASSPSGVHEQYF.

The chain recombines TRBV24-1 with TRBJ1-1, with D tentatively TRBD1 (5 bases). The CDR3 totals 14 residues. Trimming took off 5 bases at V and 10 bases at J, with 19 bases between the two ends. Germline V gene data show CDR1 as KGHDR and CDR2 as SFDVKD. The chain's CDR3 is CATSGLGGAVGAFF. In DNA, the CDR3 is TGTGCCACCAGTGGCCTCGGAGGGGCGGTGGGAGCTTTCTTT.

This chain connects TRBV19 to TRBJ2-2; no firm D call. The V gene lost 5 bases and the J gene lost 6 bases, with 16 bases spanning the gap. Germline loops: CDR1 LNHDA, CDR2 SQIVND (reference sequence). This CDR3 is built from 15 residues. The CDR3, as DNA: TGTGCCAGTAGTCAACGCGGTAGGCGAGCCGGGGAGCTGTTTTTT. Amino acids: CASSQRGRRAGELFF.

The rearrangement links TRBV6-2 or TRBV6-3 to TRBJ2-3; TRBD1 might be the D (5 bases). CDR3 length equals 15 residues. Trimming took 2 bases from V and 6 from J, leaving 15 bases between them. CDR1 is MNHEY, CDR2 SVGEGT, per germline. The CDR3 DNA follows: TGTGCCAGCAGTTACGTCGACAGAGCGCGGGATACGCAGTATTTT. This sequence encodes CASSYVDRARDTQYF.

This CDR3 is CAISGRGAYEQYF. The CDR3 DNA sequence: TGTGCCATCTCGGGACGGGGGGCTTACGAGCAGTACTTC. The chain employs TRBV10-3 and TRBJ2-7, with a possible D match to TRBD2 (7 bases). Germline lookup yields CDR1 ENHRY and CDR2 SYGVKD. Trimming took off 8 bases at V and 4 bases at J, with 15 bases between the two ends. The length of the CDR3 is 13 residues.

The chain combines TRBV5-1 with TRBJ1-2; D ambiguous. V gave up 0 bases and J gave up 4 bases, with 10 bases separating them. Per germline, CDR1 SGHRS and CDR2 YFSETQ. The CDR3 is 14 residues long. The CDR3 coding sequence is TGCGCCAGCAGCTTGGGACAATTAAGCTATGGCTACACCTTC. Residues: CASSLGQLSYGYTF.

The chain recombines TRBV5-1 with TRBJ1-1, with D tentatively TRBD1 (6 bases). The CDR3 length is 16 residues. Trimming stripped 0 bases from V and 0 bases from J, with 12 bases between. From germline, CDR1 is SGHRS and CDR2 YFSETQ. As DNA, the CDR3 is TGCGCCAGCAGCTTGGTGGGGGGGCTATTGAACACTGAAGCTTTCTTT. Its translation: CASSLVGGLLNTEAFF. The full variable domain, rest sourced from reference TRBV5-1 and TRBJ1-1, is KAGVTQTPRYLIKTRGQQVTLSCSPISGHRSVSWYQQTPGQGLQFLFEYFSETQRNKGNFPGRFSGRQFSNSRSEMNVSTLELGDSALYLCASSLVGGLLNTEAFFGQGTRLTVV.

The J gene is TRBJ2-7, the V gene TRBV7-2, with 7 bases identical to TRBD2. The CDR3 is 14 amino acids. Germline V gives CDR1 SGHTA, CDR2 FQGNSA. The junction had 8 bases not matched to a gene; V was cut back by 5 bases and J by 4 bases. The CDR3 DNA reads TGTGCCAGCAGCGCGGAGCGGGAAGTTTACGAGCAGTACTTC. Residues: CASSAEREVYEQYF.

The chain uses TRBV5-8 and TRBJ2-2, with D unclear. The CDR3 is 15 amino acids. V gave up 4 bases and J gave up 0 bases, with 10 bases separating them. Germline lookup yields CDR1 SGHTS and CDR2 YDEGEE. The CDR3 DNA follows: TGTGCCAGCAGCGATGAAAGAGCGAACACCGGGGAGCTGTTTTTT. Translated: CASSDERANTGELFF.

This rearrangement joins TRBV19 to TRBJ2-2; D unclear. Germline CDR1 reads LNHDA; CDR2 reads SQIVND (reference sequence). This CDR3 has 13 residues. Between the trimmed V and J ends, which lost 3 bases and 1 base, there was a span of 3 bases. The CDR3 protein is CASSIQNTGELFF. The DNA for the CDR3 is TGTGCCAGTAGTATTCAGAACACCGGGGAGCTGTTTTTT.

This chain links TRBV18 with TRBJ1-2, with TRBD1 identical over 7 bases. The CDR3 sequence is 15 residues long. The ends lost 3 bases at V and 5 bases at J; junction bases unmatched: 9. Germline V gene sequence: CDR1 KGHSH, CDR2 LQKENI. The CDR3 bases are TGTGCCAGCTCACCCTCGGCCGGCAGGGGGTATGGCTACACCTTC. Translated, it gives CASSPSAGRGYGYTF.

The CDR3 DNA sequence: TGTGCCAGCAGTTTTTCACTTAACTATGGCTACACCTTC. Its protein is CASSFSLNYGYTF. The V call is TRBV12-3 or TRBV12-4, the J call TRBJ1-2; D is ambiguous. The CDR3 loop spans 13 amino acids. The V end was cut by 3 bases, the J end by 1 base, with 6 bases between.

This clone has only a few counts. The J gene is TRBJ2-7, the V gene TRBV15; TRBD2 matches at 12 bases. Unmatched junction bases numbered 10, after V lost 3 bases and J lost 4 bases. Germline lookup yields CDR1 LNHNV and CDR2 YYDKDF (reference sequence). CDR3 size: 17 residues. This chain's CDR3 is CATSRGLEGTSGYEQYF. The CDR3 DNA follows: TGTGCCACCAGCAGGGGACTAGAAGGGACTAGCGGGTACGAGCAGTACTTC. The entire variable domain, with the rest obtained from reference TRBV15 and TRBJ2-7, is as follows: DAMVIQNPRYQVTQFGKPVTLSCSQTLNHNVMYWYQQKSSQAPKLLFHYYDKDFNNEADTPDNFQSRRPNTSFCFLDIRSPGLGDTAMYLCATSRGLEGTSGYEQYFGPGTRLTVT.

The chain uses TRBV6-5 and TRBJ1-4, with TRBD1 as a possible D gene (5 bases). Per the germline V gene, CDR1 is MNHEY and CDR2 is SVGAGI. The CDR3 consists of 15 residues. V was shortened by 5 bases and J by 7 bases, with 17 bases between the two germline ends. This CDR3 is CASSTTSGFPEKLFF. The CDR3, as DNA: TGTGCCAGCAGTACCACCTCAGGGTTCCCTGAAAAACTGTTTTTT.

The chain combines TRBV19 with TRBJ2-1, with TRBD2 identical over 11 bases. The CDR3 covers 16 residues. V lost 7 bases to trimming and J lost 3 bases; unmatched junction nucleotides: 8. Germline V gene data show CDR1 as LNHDA and CDR2 as SQIVND (reference sequence). The CDR3 loop reads CASMASGGRGYNEQFF. The CDR3 DNA follows: TGTGCCAGTATGGCTAGCGGGGGGAGGGGCTACAATGAGCAGTTCTTC. The full variable domain, completed using reference TRBV19 and TRBJ2-1, is DGGITQSPKYLFRKEGQNVTLSCEQNLNHDAMYWYRQDPGQGLRLIYYSQIVNDFQKGDIAEGYSVSREKKESFPLTVTSAQKNPTAFYLCASMASGGRGYNEQFFGPGTRLTVL.

The chain joins TRBV9 to TRBJ1-1; tentatively, D is TRBD1 (6 bases). This CDR3 spans 14 amino acids. V lost 1 base and J lost 0, with 7 bases in between. The V gene's germline CDR1 is SGDLS and CDR2 YYNGEE. CDR3 DNA: TGTGCCAGCAGCGTAACAGGGCTGAACACTGAAGCTTTCTTT. The encoded protein is CASSVTGLNTEAFF.

The CDR3 nucleotides are TGCGCCAGCAGCCAGGGACAGAGAAATGAAAAACTGTTTTTT. Residues: CASSQGQRNEKLFF. The chain employs TRBV4-3 and TRBJ1-4; 7 nucleotides line up with TRBD1. Germline CDR1 reads LGHNA; CDR2 reads YSLEER. This CDR3 spans 14 amino acids. The V gene end was trimmed by 3 bases and the J gene end by 5 bases; junction bases not matched to a gene: 3.

V gene TRBV25-1 combines with J gene TRBJ1-5; D is undetermined. Germline assignment: CDR1 MGHDK and CDR2 SYGVNS. The CDR3 totals 14 residues. Deletions cut 5 bases from V and 6 bases from J, with 14 bases between. CDR3 in DNA: TGTGCCAGCAGTAGGCGGGAGTTCGGTCAGCCCCAGCATTTT. The encoded protein is CASSRREFGQPQHF.

The chain's CDR3 is CASSIRVRMNTEAFF. The DNA of the CDR3 is TGTGCCAGTAGTATCAGGGTAAGGATGAACACTGAAGCTTTCTTT. The J gene is TRBJ1-1, the V gene TRBV19; D perhaps matches TRBD1 (5 bases). CDR3 length: 15 residues. Germline-derived CDR1 and CDR2 are LNHDA and SQIVND (reference sequence). The V end lost 3 bases, the J end lost 0 bases, and 11 bases lay between the germline ends.

The chain uses TRBV11-2 and TRBJ1-2; perhaps TRBD1 as D (6 bases). The V gene lost 5 bases and the J gene lost 0 bases, with 13 bases spanning the gap. Germline CDR1 SGHAT, CDR2 FQNNGV. This CDR3 region has 15 residues. This CDR3 reads CASSAAGVANYGYTF. The CDR3 DNA reads TGTGCCAGCAGCGCAGCAGGGGTCGCTAACTATGGCTACACCTTC.

The chain employs TRBV3-1 (or the pseudogene TRBV3-2) and TRBJ2-1, with TRBD2 as a possible D gene (6 bases). Germline CDR1 and CDR2: LGHDT and YNNKEL (reference sequence). This CDR3 region has 14 residues. V was clipped by 7 bases and J by 5 bases, with 15 bases between them. The CDR3 loop is CASTLGLANNEQFF. The CDR3 DNA sequence: TGTGCCAGCACCCTCGGTCTAGCGAACAATGAGCAGTTCTTC.

The chain combines TRBV3-1 (or the pseudogene TRBV3-2) with TRBJ2-3, with 9 bases that match TRBD1. This CDR3 is 17 amino acids long. The germline V gene has CDR1 LGHDT and CDR2 YNNKEL (reference sequence). With 2 bases clipped from V and 7 bases from J, the junction kept 13 bases outside the gene matches. The CDR3 sequence is CASSQLFRQGVRNTQYF. CDR3 DNA: TGTGCCAGCAGCCAATTATTTCGACAGGGGGTACGAAATACGCAGTATTTT.

This clone was detected ten times or more. The chain links TRBV5-4 to TRBJ2-7; 10 nucleotides agree with TRBD1. The length of the CDR3 is 13 residues. CDR1 and CDR2 (germline): SGHNT, YYREEE (reference sequence). The ends lost 5 bases at V and 4 bases at J; junction bases unmatched: 3. In DNA form, the CDR3 reads TGTGCCAGCAGAGGACAGGGGGAGTACGAGCAGTACTTC. Residues: CASRGQGEYEQYF.

This clone has a single count. The chain links TRBV5-1 to TRBJ1-1; TRBD1 might be the D (6 bases). CDR3 length equals 15 residues. Germline V CDR1 and CDR2: SGHRS, YFSETQ. Trimming took off 0 bases at V and 1 base at J, with 10 bases between the two ends. CDR3 nucleotides: TGCGCCAGCAGCTTGGAGGGGGGGCGGAACACTGAAGCTTTCTTT. Translation: CASSLEGGRNTEAFF.

The rearrangement links TRBV12-5 to TRBJ1-1; D is ambiguous. The germline CDR1 and CDR2 sequences are LGHNT and FRNRAP. There are 12 residues in the CDR3. Trimming cost V 6 bases and J 11 bases, with 16 bases left between them. The CDR3 DNA is TGTGCTAGTGGACATGACACCTCCAGGGCTTTCTTT. Its translation is CASGHDTSRAFF. The full variable domain, its missing parts supplied by reference TRBV12-5 and TRBJ1-1, is DARVTQTPRHKVTEMGQEVTMRCQPILGHNTVFWYRQTMMQGLELLAYFRNRAPLDDSGMPKDRFSAEMPDATLATLKIQPSEPRDSAVYFCASGHDTSRAFFGQGTRLTVV.

The rearrangement joins TRBV18 to TRBJ2-6, with D possibly being TRBD2 (5 bases). The V gene lost 6 bases and the J gene lost 1 base, with 13 bases spanning the gap. The CDR3 spans 16 residues. CDR1 KGHSH and CDR2 LQKENI come from the germline V gene. The CDR3 sequence: CASSYASGSGANVLTF. The CDR3 DNA reads as TGTGCCAGCTCGTACGCGTCGGGGTCTGGGGCCAACGTCCTGACTTTC.

The chain links TRBV5-1 to TRBJ2-1; 8 bases fit TRBD1. Germline CDR1 is SGHRS and CDR2 is YFSETQ. The V and J ends lost 3 bases and 9 bases, in that order; junction bases with no gene match: 11. The CDR3 is made up of 15 amino acids. The CDR3 DNA follows: TGCGCCAGCAGCTCGGGACAGGCAGGCCTCAGTGAGCAGTTCTTC. It codes for CASSSGQAGLSEQFF.

The chain combines TRBV28 with TRBJ2-7, with 7 bases matching TRBD1. Unmatched junction bases numbered 3, after V lost 3 bases and J lost 1 base. The CDR3 runs 14 residues. Germline assignment: CDR1 MDHEN and CDR2 SYDVKM. CDR3 in DNA: TGTGCCAGCAGTTTGAACAGGGGTTCCTACGAGCAGTACTTC. Protein product: CASSLNRGSYEQYF. Based on the CDR3 plus reference TRBV28 and TRBJ2-7, the full variable domain is DVKVTQSSRYLVKRTGEKVFLECVQDMDHENMFWYRQDPGLGLRLIYFSYDVKMKEKGDIPEGYSVSREKKERFSLILESASTNQTSMYLCASSLNRGSYEQYFGPGTRLTVT.